This T cell receptor beta chain was identified in a study of identical twins (dated by TCRdb to the mid-2010s). Background for the entire study: TCR alpha and beta repertoires from monozygotic twins, unrelated adults of various ages and cord blood were deep-sequenced to test whether fetal clonotypes persist. Replicate twin experiments were performed at different times using different library preparation protocols to rule out contamination. The research as a whole found: Abundant cord blood beta clonotypes had fewer insertions, young adult naive repertoires showed a similar but weaker trend, and memory repertoires showed no such trend. Zero-insertion analyses could be partly confounded by invariant T cells such as MAIT and iNKT, although diverse VJ usage argued against such confounding for most clonotypes. Compared with coincidental sharing between unrelated individuals, out-of-frame TCR alpha sequences shared between twins showed an excess of sequences with low generation probability. Because the same donors could not be followed over many years, conclusions were based on cross-sectional statistical analysis. Recombination models systematically underestimated out-of-frame TCR alpha sharing in monozygotic twins but agreed with sharing between unrelated individuals. In beta out-of-frame sequences, excess twin sharing was weaker, because having fewer shared sequences lowered the signal-to-noise ratio.

This clonotype was observed a handful of times. The clone's antigen remains unknown. No base qualities exist here, and no much larger clone lies one base off it. The library came from 5' RACE. Sequencing was performed on an Illumina HiSeq 2000. Template switching added a universal primer binding site, and the final cDNA carried a unique molecular identifier that allowed TCR cDNA molecules to be counted accurately. Specific primers in the conserved constant-segment region were used to synthesize first-strand cDNA for the TCR alpha and beta chains. To control for contamination, each cDNA library was double barcoded with a SMART-Mk sample barcode plus Illumina barcodes. TruSeq adapter sequences and Illumina sample barcodes were added in two successive PCR steps. The TCR alpha and beta cDNA libraries were sequenced on the Illumina HiSeq platform using custom primers. In the authors' own workflow: MiGEC was used to process raw reads and extract unique molecular identifiers, and MiXCR was used to find CDR3 positions. Recombination models were inferred per individual with the repgenHMM and IGoR tools using an EM algorithm. The analysis of shared clonotypes was done with the tcR package in R, with sharing normalized by the product of cloneset sizes. To study raw recombination without the effects of thymic and clonal selection, out-of-frame nonproductive sequences were analyzed. TCRdb took the public reads, trimmed them with fastp at Q25, ran MiXCR for clone calling and kept in-frame beta chains. Every entry covers one CDR3 protein and lists the most common genes and DNA from its rows. The V and J calls and clone size are TCRdb's, not the authors'. The sample includes about 290,000 distinct CDR3 sequences, with just under 9.5% observed a single time. The biggest ten clones account for roughly 6.4% of the sample.

Every donor was a healthy Caucasian. The twin cohort comprised three pairs of female monozygotic twins, all aged roughly 18 to 30 years. Positive isolation kits from Invitrogen were used to isolate CD4+ and CD8+ T cell populations. A distance of 10 bases separates the germline ends of V and J, which lose 3 bases and 1 base respectively. The CDR3 runs 14 residues from the cysteine to the phenylalanine. This entry keeps only the CDR3 DNA: 42 bases, framed from base 1. CDR1 is given as SGHTA and CDR2 as FQGNSA, both from the germline V gene. The sample was also reused in another study, on yellow fever vaccine responses in identical twins. Taken from the second paper: The T cell response to vaccination in identical twins was reported by the authors to appear partly convergent and partly personalized. Focusing on identical twins, the study followed the T cell clones that responded to the vaccine, and did so with precision.

Sequences were obtained from CD8+ T cells sorted from blood. The chain was built from TRBV7-2 and TRBJ2-7; no D segment can be confidently identified. The source is a woman aged 18 to 35 in good health. Here the CDR3 is given as CASSFLLESYEQYF. The DNA sequence is as follows: TGTGCCAGCAGCTTCCTTCTCGAGTCCTACGAGCAGTACTTC.